Shown below are 11 T cell receptor beta chains from a single sample sequenced in a study of control samples from healthy donors and cancer patients. TCRdb's copy holds only in-frame clones and misses some; the assay was immunoSEQ multiplex PCR. The sample lists about 110,000 clones, around nine tenths occurring once. Sequenced sample: blood. The receptors here all came from a woman between 45 and 60 years old in good health.

This sequence joins TRBV7-3 and TRBJ2-3, with TRBD2 identical over 10 bases. Trimming at V came to 3 bases and at J to 3 bases, leaving 3 bases not matched to a gene. Germline V gene data show CDR1 as SGHTA and CDR2 as FQGTGA. There are 15 residues in the CDR3. CDR3 bases: TGTGCCAGCAGCTTGAGCGGGGGGGCTACAGATACGCAGTATTTT. Amino acids: CASSLSGGATDTQYF. The full variable domain, its missing parts supplied by reference TRBV7-3 and TRBJ2-3, is GAGVSQTPSNKVTEKGKYVELRCDPISGHTALYWYRQSLGQGPEFLIYFQGTGAADDSGLPNDRFFAVRPEGSVSTLKIQRTERGDSAVYLCASSLSGGATDTQYFGPGTRLTVL.

The V gene is TRBV7-2, the J gene TRBJ2-5; D call uncertain. Trimming took 3 bases from V and 5 from J, leaving 10 bases between them. This CDR3 has 13 residues. CDR1 SGHTA and CDR2 FQGNSA come from the germline V gene. The CDR3 bases are TGTGCCAGCAGCTTGGCCTCCTTCGAGACCCAGTACTTC. Amino acid sequence: CASSLASFETQYF.

The CDR3 nucleotides read TGTGCCAGTACGGTTGCGGTGAACACTGAAGCTTTCTTT. This gives the protein CASTVAVNTEAFF. V is TRBV19 and J is TRBJ1-1, with D unclear. V dropped 7 bases and J dropped 0 bases, with 9 bases sitting between them. This CDR3 region has 13 residues. Germline CDR1 is LNHDA and CDR2 is SQIVND (reference sequence).

The chain links TRBV6-5 to TRBJ2-5, with 7 nucleotides matching TRBD2. The V gene end was trimmed by 6 bases and the J gene end by 6 bases; junction bases not matched to a gene: 4. The CDR3 is made up of 12 amino acids. Germline CDR1 is MNHEY and CDR2 is SVGAGI. CDR3 region: CASRWEGQTQYF. CDR3 nucleotides: TGTGCCAGCAGGTGGGAGGGGCAGACCCAGTACTTC.

This chain joins TRBV7-3 and TRBJ1-3; 8 bases align to TRBD1. This CDR3 region has 16 residues. V trimming: 5 bases; J trimming: 0 bases; junction bases outside the gene matches: 6. Germline assignment: CDR1 SGHTA and CDR2 FQGTGA. CDR3 amino acids: CASSLDREVSGNTIYF. The DNA of the CDR3 is TGTGCCAGCAGCCTGGACAGGGAGGTCTCTGGAAACACCATATATTTT.

V and J are TRBV7-6 and TRBJ2-5; no reliable D call. This CDR3 region has 14 residues. V was shortened by 1 base and J by 6 bases, with 12 bases between the two germline ends. Per the germline V gene, CDR1 is SGHVS and CDR2 is FNYEAQ. The CDR3, as DNA: TGTGCCAGCAGCTTAGGGGCCGAGTCGAAGACCCAGTACTTC. Its protein product is CASSLGAESKTQYF.

The CDR3 spells CASSYSGSGGRNIQYF. The CDR3 DNA sequence: TGTGCCAGCAGTTACTCTGGGTCGGGGGGCCGTAACATTCAGTACTTC. The J gene is TRBJ2-4, the V gene TRBV6-5; D is possibly TRBD2 (7 bases). Germline assignment: CDR1 MNHEY and CDR2 SVGAGI. The CDR3 is 16 amino acids. The germline V and J ends were trimmed by 0 bases and 7 bases, with 16 bases remaining between them.

The chain recombines TRBV11-2 with TRBJ1-1; TRBD1 agrees at 7 bases. Germline CDR1 reads SGHAT; CDR2 reads FQNNGV. J lost 4 bases, V lost 11 bases, and 7 bases had no gene match. The CDR3 totals 12 residues. This CDR3 is CAGRGQGTEAFF. The CDR3 nucleotides read TGTGCCGGTAGGGGGCAAGGCACTGAAGCTTTCTTT. Combining the CDR3 with reference TRBV11-2 and TRBJ1-1 gives the whole variable domain EAGVAQSPRYKIIEKRQSVAFWCNPISGHATLYWYQQILGQGPKLLIQFQNNGVVDDSQLPKDRFSAERLKGVDSTLKIQPAKLEDSAVYLCAGRGQGTEAFFGQGTRLTVV.

The chain recombines TRBV5-5 with TRBJ1-5; tentative D call: TRBD1 (5 bases). V was trimmed by 0 bases and J by 6 bases, leaving 13 bases between them. CDR3 size: 15 residues. In germline, CDR1 is SGHKS, CDR2 YYEKEE (reference sequence). This CDR3 is CASSLEPAGGQPQHF. The DNA for the CDR3 is TGTGCCAGCAGCTTGGAACCGGCCGGGGGTCAGCCCCAGCATTTT.

The J gene is TRBJ2-1, the V gene TRBV27; 11 bases are a match to TRBD1. Trimming at V came to 10 bases and at J to 9 bases, leaving 8 bases not matched to a gene. This CDR3 region has 13 residues. Germline-derived CDR1 and CDR2 are MNHEY and SMNVEV (reference sequence). The CDR3 DNA is TGTGCCACCTCAGGGACAGGGGGTACTGAGCAGTTCTTC. As protein: CATSGTGGTEQFF.

This chain connects TRBV7-9 to TRBJ1-2, with D perhaps TRBD1 (6 bases). V dropped 6 bases and J dropped 7 bases, with 18 bases sitting between them. Germline V lookup: CDR1 SEHNR, CDR2 FQNEAQ (reference sequence). The length of the CDR3 is 14 residues. The CDR3 DNA follows: TGTGCCAGCAGTCTAGTACTCAACAGGGTTGGCTACACCTTC. Protein product: CASSLVLNRVGYTF.